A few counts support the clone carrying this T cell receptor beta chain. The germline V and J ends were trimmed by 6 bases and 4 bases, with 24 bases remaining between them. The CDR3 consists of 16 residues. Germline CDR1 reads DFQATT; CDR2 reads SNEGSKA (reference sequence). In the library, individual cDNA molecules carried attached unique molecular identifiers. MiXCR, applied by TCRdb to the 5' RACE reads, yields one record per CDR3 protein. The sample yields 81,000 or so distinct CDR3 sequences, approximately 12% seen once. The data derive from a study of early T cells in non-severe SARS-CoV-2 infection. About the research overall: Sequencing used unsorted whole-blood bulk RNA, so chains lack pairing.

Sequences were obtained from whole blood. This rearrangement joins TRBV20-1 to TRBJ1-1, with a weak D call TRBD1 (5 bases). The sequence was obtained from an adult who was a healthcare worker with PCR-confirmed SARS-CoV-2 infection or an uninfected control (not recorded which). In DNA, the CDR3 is TGCAGTGCCCCAACCGGGGCATTGAGAGGGCTCACTGAAGCTTTCTTT. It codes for CSAPTGALRGLTEAFF.